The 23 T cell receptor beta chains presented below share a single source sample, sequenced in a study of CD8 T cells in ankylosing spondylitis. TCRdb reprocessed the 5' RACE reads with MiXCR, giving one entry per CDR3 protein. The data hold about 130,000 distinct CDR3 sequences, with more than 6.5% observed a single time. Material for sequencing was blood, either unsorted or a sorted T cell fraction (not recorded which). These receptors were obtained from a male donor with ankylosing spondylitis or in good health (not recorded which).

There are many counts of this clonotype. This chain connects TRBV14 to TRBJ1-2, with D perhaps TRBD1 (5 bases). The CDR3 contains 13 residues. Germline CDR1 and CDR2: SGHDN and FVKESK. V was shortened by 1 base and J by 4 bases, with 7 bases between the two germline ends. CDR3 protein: CASSQVGTYGYTF. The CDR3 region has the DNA TGTGCCAGCAGCCAAGTGGGGACCTATGGCTACACCTTC.

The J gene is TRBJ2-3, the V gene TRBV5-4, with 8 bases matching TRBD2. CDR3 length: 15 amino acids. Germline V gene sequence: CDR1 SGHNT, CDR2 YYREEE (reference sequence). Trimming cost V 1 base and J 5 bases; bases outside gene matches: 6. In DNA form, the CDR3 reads TGTGCCAGCAGCTTGTGGACGGGAGGGGAAGATACGCAGTATTTT. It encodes CASSLWTGGEDTQYF.

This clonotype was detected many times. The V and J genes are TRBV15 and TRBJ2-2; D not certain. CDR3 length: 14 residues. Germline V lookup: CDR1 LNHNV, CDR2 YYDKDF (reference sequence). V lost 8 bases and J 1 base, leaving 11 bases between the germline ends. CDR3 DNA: TGTGCCACCGAGATGGGCAGGAACACCGGGGAGCTGTTTTTT. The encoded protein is CATEMGRNTGELFF.

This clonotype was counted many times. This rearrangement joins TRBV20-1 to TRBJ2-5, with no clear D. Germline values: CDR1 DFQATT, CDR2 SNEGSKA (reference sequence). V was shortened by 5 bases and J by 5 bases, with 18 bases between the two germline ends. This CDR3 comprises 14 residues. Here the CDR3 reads CSAPIPYSTETQYF. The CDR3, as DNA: TGCAGTGCTCCTATACCGTATAGTACTGAGACCCAGTACTTC.

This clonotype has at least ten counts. Here the CDR3 DNA reads TGCAGTGCTGCCGGGACTAGCGGCTACAATGAGCAGTTCTTC. Translated: CSAAGTSGYNEQFF. This chain connects TRBV20-1 to TRBJ2-1, with 11 positions matching TRBD2. Germline V gene lookup returns CDR1 DFQATT and CDR2 SNEGSKA (reference sequence). The V gene end was trimmed by 5 bases and the J gene end by 3 bases; junction bases not matched to a gene: 3. The CDR3 is 14 residues long.

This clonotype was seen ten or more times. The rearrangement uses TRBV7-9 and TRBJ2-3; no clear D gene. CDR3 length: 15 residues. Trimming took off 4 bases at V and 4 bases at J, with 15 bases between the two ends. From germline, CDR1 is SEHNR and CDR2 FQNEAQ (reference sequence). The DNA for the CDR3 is TGTGCCAGCAGCTGGGCCCGAAAATCGGCAGATACGCAGTATTTT. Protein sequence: CASSWARKSADTQYF. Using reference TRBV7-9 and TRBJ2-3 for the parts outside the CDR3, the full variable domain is DTGVSQNPRHKITKRGQNVTFRCDPISEHNRLYWYRQTLGQGPEFLTYFQNEAQLEKSRLLSDRFSAERPKGSFSTLEIQRTEQGDSAMYLCASSWARKSADTQYFGPGTRLTVL.

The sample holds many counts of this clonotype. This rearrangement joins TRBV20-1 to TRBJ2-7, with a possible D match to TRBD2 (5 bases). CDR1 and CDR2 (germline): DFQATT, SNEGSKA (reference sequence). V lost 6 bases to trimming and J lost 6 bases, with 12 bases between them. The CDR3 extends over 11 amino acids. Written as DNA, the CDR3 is TGCAGTGCCGATGTAGGAGGCGAGCAGTACTTC. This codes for CSADVGGEQYF.

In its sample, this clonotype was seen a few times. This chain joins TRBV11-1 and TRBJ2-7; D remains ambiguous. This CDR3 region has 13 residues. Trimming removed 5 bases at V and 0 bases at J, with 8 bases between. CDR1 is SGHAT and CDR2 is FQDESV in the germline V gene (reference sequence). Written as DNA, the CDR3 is TGTGCCAGCAGCCCCTCGGCCTCCTACGAGCAGTACTTC. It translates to CASSPSASYEQYF.

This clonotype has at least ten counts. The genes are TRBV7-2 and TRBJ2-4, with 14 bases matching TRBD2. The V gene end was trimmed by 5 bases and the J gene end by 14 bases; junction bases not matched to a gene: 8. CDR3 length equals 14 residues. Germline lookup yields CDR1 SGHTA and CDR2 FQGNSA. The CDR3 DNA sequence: TGTGCCAGCAGCCTGGGACTAGCGGGAGTACCGGAGTACTTC. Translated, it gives CASSLGLAGVPEYF.

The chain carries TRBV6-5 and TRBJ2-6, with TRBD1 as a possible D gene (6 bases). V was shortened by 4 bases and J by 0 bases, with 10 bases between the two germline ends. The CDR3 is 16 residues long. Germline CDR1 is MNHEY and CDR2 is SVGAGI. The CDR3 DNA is TGTGCCAGCAGTTCTCAGGGGAACTCTGGGGCCAACGTCCTGACTTTC. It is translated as CASSSQGNSGANVLTF.

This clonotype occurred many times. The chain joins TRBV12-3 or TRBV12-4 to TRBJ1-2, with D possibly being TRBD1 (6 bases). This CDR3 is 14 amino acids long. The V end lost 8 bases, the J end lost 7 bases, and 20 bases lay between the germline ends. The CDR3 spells CASERSQGSAGYTF. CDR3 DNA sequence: TGTGCCAGCGAAAGGTCTCAGGGGTCGGCTGGCTACACCTTC.

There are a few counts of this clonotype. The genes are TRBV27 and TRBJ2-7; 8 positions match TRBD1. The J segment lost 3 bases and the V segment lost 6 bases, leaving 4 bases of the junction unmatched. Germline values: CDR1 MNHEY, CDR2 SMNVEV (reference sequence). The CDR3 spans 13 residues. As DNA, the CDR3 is TGTGCCAGCAGCCGGGACAGGTACTACGAGCAGTACTTC. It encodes CASSRDRYYEQYF.

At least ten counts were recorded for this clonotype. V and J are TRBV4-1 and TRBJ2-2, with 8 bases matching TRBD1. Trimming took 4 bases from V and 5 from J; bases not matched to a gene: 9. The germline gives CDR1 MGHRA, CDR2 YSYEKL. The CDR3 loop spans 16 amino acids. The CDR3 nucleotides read TGCGCCAGCAGCCGCGCCCAGGGGGCGCGTACCGGGGAGCTGTTTTTT. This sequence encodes CASSRAQGARTGELFF.

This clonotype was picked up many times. As DNA, the CDR3 is TGTGCCAGCAGCTTGGAGGGCGGACGACAGCCCCAGCATTTT. This gives the protein CASSLEGGRQPQHF. The rearrangement uses TRBV5-6 and TRBJ1-5; D gene uncertain. This CDR3 has 14 residues. Trimming removed 0 bases at V and 7 bases at J, with 11 bases between. From germline, CDR1 is SGHDT and CDR2 YYEEEE.

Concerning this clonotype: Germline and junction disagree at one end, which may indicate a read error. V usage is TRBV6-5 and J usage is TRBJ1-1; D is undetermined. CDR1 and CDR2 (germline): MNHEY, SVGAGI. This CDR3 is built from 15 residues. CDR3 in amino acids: CASSYSNTLNTEALF. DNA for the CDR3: TGTGCTAGCAGTTACTCGAACACTTTGAACACTGAAGCTCTCTTT.

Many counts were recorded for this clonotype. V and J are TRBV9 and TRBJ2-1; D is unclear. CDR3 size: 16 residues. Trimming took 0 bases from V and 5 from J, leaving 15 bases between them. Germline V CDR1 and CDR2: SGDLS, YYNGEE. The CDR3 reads CASSVVWSSAHNEQFF. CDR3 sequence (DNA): TGTGCCAGCAGCGTAGTGTGGTCCTCGGCACACAATGAGCAGTTCTTC.

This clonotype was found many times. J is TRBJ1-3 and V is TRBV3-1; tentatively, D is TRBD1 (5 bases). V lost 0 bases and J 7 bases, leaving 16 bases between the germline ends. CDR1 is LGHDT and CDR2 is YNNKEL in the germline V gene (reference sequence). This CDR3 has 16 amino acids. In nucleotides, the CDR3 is TGTGCCAGCAGCCAAGAGGGAAGCATTCGGGGCAACACCATATATTTT. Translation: CASSQEGSIRGNTIYF.

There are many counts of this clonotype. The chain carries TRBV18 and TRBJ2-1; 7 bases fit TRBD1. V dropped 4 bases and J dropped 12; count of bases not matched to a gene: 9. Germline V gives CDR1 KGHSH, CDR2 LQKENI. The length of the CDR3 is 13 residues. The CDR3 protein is CASSQDKAGGQFF. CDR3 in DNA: TGTGCCAGCTCACAGGACAAGGCAGGGGGGCAGTTCTTC.

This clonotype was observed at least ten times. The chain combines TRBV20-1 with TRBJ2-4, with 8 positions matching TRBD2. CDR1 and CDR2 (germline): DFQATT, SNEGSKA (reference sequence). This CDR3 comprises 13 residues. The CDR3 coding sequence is TGCAGCTCGGGGGGGGAGAACCAAAACATTCAGTACTTC. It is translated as CSSGGENQNIQYF.

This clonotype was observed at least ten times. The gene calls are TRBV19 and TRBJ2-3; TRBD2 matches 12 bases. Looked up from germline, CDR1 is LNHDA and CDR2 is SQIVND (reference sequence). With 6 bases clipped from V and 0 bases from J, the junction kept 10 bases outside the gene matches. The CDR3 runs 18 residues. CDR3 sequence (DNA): TGTGCCAGTAGCCGAGGGCTAGCGGGGGGGCGGAGCACAGATACGCAGTATTTT. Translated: CASSRGLAGGRSTDTQYF.

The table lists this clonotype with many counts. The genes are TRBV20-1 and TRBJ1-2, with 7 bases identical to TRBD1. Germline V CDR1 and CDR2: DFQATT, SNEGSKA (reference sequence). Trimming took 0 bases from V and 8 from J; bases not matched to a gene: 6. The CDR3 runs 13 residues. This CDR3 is CSAREQGQRGYTF. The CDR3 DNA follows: TGCAGTGCTAGAGAACAGGGGCAGAGGGGCTACACCTTC.

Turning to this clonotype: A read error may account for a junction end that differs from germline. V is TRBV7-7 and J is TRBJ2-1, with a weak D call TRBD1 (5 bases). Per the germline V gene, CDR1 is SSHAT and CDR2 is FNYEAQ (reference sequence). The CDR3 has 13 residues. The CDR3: CASSPDRYNEQFF. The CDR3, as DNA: TGTGCTAGCAGCCCAGACAGATACAATGAGCAGTTCTTC.

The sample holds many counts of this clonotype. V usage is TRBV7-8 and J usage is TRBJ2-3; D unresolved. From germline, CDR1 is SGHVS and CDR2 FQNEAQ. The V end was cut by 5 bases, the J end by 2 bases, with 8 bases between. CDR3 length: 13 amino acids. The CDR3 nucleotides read TGTGCCAGCAGCCATTCCAACACAGATACGCAGTATTTT. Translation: CASSHSNTDTQYF.